This record covers a single T cell receptor (beta chain). Antigen unknown. The sample belongs to a study of cytomegalovirus exposure and HLA in healthy donors. Study summary: Assignment to the Caucasian-associated ancestry cluster applied to 75% to 85% of the approximately 360 genotyped donors. Findings of the study overall: By a later analysis, the bulk of CMV-associated TCR beta chains appeared HLA-restricted.

This CDR3 is built from 16 residues. V shed 0 bases, J shed 5 bases, and the junction held 6 bases outside the gene matches. Germline lookup yields CDR1 SGDLS and CDR2 YYNGEE. Primers for the PCR totalled 60 Vbeta and 13 Jbeta. Here immunoSEQ multiplex PCR was the method, and the copy in TCRdb shows in-frame clones only, minus some. In the table there are some 250,000 clones, roughly 80% of which are singletons. This chain joins TRBV9 and TRBJ2-3, with 10 bases fitting TRBD1. What was sequenced was PBMCs. The sequence came from a woman aged 40 to 50 in good health and CMV-seropositive. CDR3 nucleotide sequence: TGTGCCAGCAGCGTAGGAGGGGGGACAGGGGTAGATACGCAGTATTTT. Amino acids: CASSVGGGTGVDTQYF. Variable domain in full (rest from reference TRBV9 and TRBJ2-3): DSGVTQTPKHLITATGQRVTLRCSPRSGDLSVYWYQQSLDQGLQFLIQYYNGEERAKGNILERFSAQQFPDLHSELNLSSLELGDSALYFCASSVGGGTGVDTQYFGPGTRLTVL.